A single sample gave rise to the 21 T cell receptor beta chains below, sequenced in a study of response to subunit inactivated influenza vaccine. TCRdb independently ran MiXCR on the RT-PCR reads; one entry per CDR3 protein. The data show hundreds of thousands of distinct CDR3 sequences, approximately 7.1% seen once. The sample consisted of PBMCs from blood, taken 23 to 25 months after vaccination. The receptors come from a man aged 45 to 70 who received an inactivated influenza vaccine.

At least ten counts were recorded for this clonotype. The genes are TRBV5-5 and TRBJ2-2; 9 nucleotides line up with TRBD1. Germline CDR1 SGHKS, CDR2 YYEKEE (reference sequence). The trim removed 3 bases at V and 4 bases at J, leaving 7 bases unmatched. The CDR3 runs 16 residues. The CDR3 spells CASSSGTGMGTGELFF. Here the CDR3 DNA reads TGTGCCAGCAGCTCCGGGACAGGGATGGGCACCGGGGAGCTGTTTTTT.

This rearrangement joins TRBV3-1 to TRBJ1-4, with D possibly matching TRBD1 (6 bases). V lost 4 bases and J lost 3, with 12 bases in between. The CDR3 length is 15 residues. CDR1 is LGHDT, CDR2 YNNKEL, per germline (reference sequence). CDR3 bases: TGTGCCAGCAGCCCGGCCGGGGGCCCTAATGAAAAACTGTTTTTT. It codes for CASSPAGGPNEKLFF.

This clonotype was seen a handful of times. This chain joins TRBV21-1 and TRBJ2-3. TRBV21-1 has pseudogene status. This CDR3 comprises 14 residues. The CDR3 loop is CASSKTRAPDTQYF. DNA for the CDR3: TGTGCCAGCAGCAAAACGCGAGCCCCAGATACGCAGTATTTT.

This clonotype was detected only a few times. The chain couples TRBV4-1 to TRBJ1-1; TRBD1 agrees at 7 bases. The CDR3 is made up of 16 amino acids. Trimming removed 3 bases from V and 11 bases from J; junction bases left unmatched: 18. Per germline, CDR1 MGHRA and CDR2 YSYEKL. In DNA, the CDR3 is TGCGCCAGCAGCCAGGACCCGGGACAGAGAGGCTCCTGGGCTTTCTTT. Its translation: CASSQDPGQRGSWAFF.

V is TRBV10-2 and J is TRBJ1-1; possible D gene TRBD1, 6 bases. Germline assignment: CDR1 WSHSY and CDR2 SAAADI. V lost 3 bases and J lost 11, with 13 bases in between. The CDR3 is made up of 12 amino acids. The CDR3 nucleotides are TGCGCCAGCAGTGAAATACAGGGTCGGGCTTTCTTT. Its translation is CASSEIQGRAFF.

Only a few counts were recorded for this clonotype. V gene TRBV5-1 combines with J gene TRBJ1-5, with a tentative D call TRBD1 (5 bases). This CDR3 is built from 14 residues. CDR1 and CDR2 (germline): SGHRS, YFSETQ. The V gene lost 0 bases and the J gene lost 6 bases, with 10 bases spanning the gap. The CDR3 nucleotides read TGCGCCAGCAGCTTGGAGGGGAACGGTCAGCCCCAGCATTTT. As protein: CASSLEGNGQPQHF.

This clonotype was detected only a few times. CDR3 sequence reads: CASTRVSILSGNTIYF. The CDR3 DNA reads as TGTGCCAGCACGCGGGTCAGCATCCTCTCTGGAAACACCATATATTTT. The gene calls are TRBV6-1 and TRBJ1-3; D remains ambiguous. V was trimmed by 7 bases and J by 0 bases, leaving 16 bases between them. This CDR3 has 16 amino acids. CDR1 MNHNS and CDR2 SASEGT come from the germline V gene.

At least ten counts were recorded for this clonotype. This sequence joins TRBV7-2 and TRBJ1-2; the D is unclear. CDR1 and CDR2 from the germline V gene are SGHTA and FQGNSA. The CDR3 has 15 amino acids. Trimming shortened V by 1 base and J by 7 bases, and 16 bases separated the two germline ends. CDR3 nucleotides: TGTGCCAGCAGCTTAGTCAGCGGGGAGAAGAGTGGCTACACCTTC. It encodes CASSLVSGEKSGYTF.

The chain has TRBV3-1 and TRBJ2-1, with D perhaps matching TRBD2 (6 bases). Trimming took off 2 bases at V and 8 bases at J, with 13 bases between the two ends. This CDR3 is built from 14 residues. The V gene's germline CDR1 is LGHDT and CDR2 YNNKEL (reference sequence). CDR3 region: CASSQQAASDEQFF. The CDR3, as DNA: TGTGCCAGCAGCCAACAGGCGGCTAGCGATGAGCAGTTCTTC.

This clonotype was counted ten times or more. J is TRBJ2-2 and V is TRBV5-4, with 14 bases matching TRBD2. Germline lookup yields CDR1 SGHNT and CDR2 YYREEE (reference sequence). J lost 5 bases, V lost 4 bases, and 4 bases had no gene match. CDR3 length equals 16 residues. The CDR3: CASSRGLAGETGELFF. The CDR3 coding sequence is TGTGCCAGCAGCCGGGGACTAGCGGGAGAGACCGGGGAGCTGTTTTTT.

This clonotype was seen repeatedly, ten times or more. V and J are TRBV10-3 and TRBJ2-2, with 8 bases aligning to TRBD1. CDR1 ENHRY and CDR2 SYGVKD come from the germline V gene. J gave up 5 bases and V 8 bases, and 7 bases lay outside the gene matches. The CDR3 totals 14 residues. This CDR3 is CAISSGQVTGELFF. The CDR3 DNA follows: TGTGCCATCTCTTCGGGACAGGTGACCGGGGAGCTGTTTTTT.

The chain employs TRBV9 and TRBJ2-1; D remains unclear. CDR1 and CDR2 (germline): SGDLS, YYNGEE. This CDR3 has 17 residues. V was clipped by 0 bases and J by 2 bases, with 15 bases between them. The CDR3 region has the DNA TGTGCCAGCAGCGTAGAGGGCTTCCCCGGAGCCTACAATGAGCAGTTCTTC. It translates to CASSVEGFPGAYNEQFF.

This clonotype was seen a single time. The rearrangement uses TRBV18 and TRBJ2-5; D remains unclear. The length of the CDR3 is 13 residues. Per the germline V gene, CDR1 is KGHSH and CDR2 is LQKENI. Trimming removed 2 bases at V and 5 bases at J, with 9 bases between. CDR3 protein: CASSPSNRETQYF. Here the CDR3 DNA reads TGTGCCAGCTCACCATCGAACCGGGAGACCCAGTACTTC.

The gene calls are TRBV19 and TRBJ2-7, with D possibly TRBD2 on 5 matching bases. The CDR3 runs 14 residues. With 10 bases removed from V and 1 base from J, the gap between germline ends came to 17 bases. The germline V gene has CDR1 LNHDA and CDR2 SQIVND (reference sequence). This CDR3 is CATSIGAASYEQYF. CDR3 DNA: TGTGCCACCAGTATAGGAGCGGCATCCTACGAGCAGTACTTC.

A few counts support this clonotype. The CDR3 DNA follows: TGTGCCAGCAGTGACTCTGCCCTCAGTCTCTACGAGCAGTACTTC. It specifies CASSDSALSLYEQYF. The V call is TRBV2, the J call TRBJ2-7; no definite D call. The germline V and J ends were trimmed by 3 bases and 3 bases, with 15 bases remaining between them. CDR3 size: 15 residues. The V gene's germline CDR1 is SNHLY and CDR2 FYNNEI. The variable domain in full, with the rest retrieved from reference TRBV2 and TRBJ2-7, is EPEVTQTPSHQVTQMGQEVILRCVPISNHLYFYWYRQILGQKVEFLVSFYNNEISEKSEIFDDQFSVERPDGSNFTLKIRSTKLEDSAMYFCASSDSALSLYEQYFGPGTRLTVT.

This clonotype was picked up many times. A read error may be the cause here, since a much bigger clone is one base away. The chain uses TRBV28 and TRBJ2-7; TRBD1 aligns across 11 bases. The CDR3 is 14 amino acids. With 6 bases clipped from V and 3 bases from J, the junction kept 4 bases outside the gene matches. Germline CDR1 and CDR2: MDHEN and SYDVKM. The CDR3, as DNA: TGTGCCAGCAGGCCCGGGACAGGGGGCTACGAGCAGTACTTC. Protein: CASRPGTGGYEQYF.

This chain uses TRBV20-1 with TRBJ1-1, with unresolved D. V lost 5 bases, J lost 3 bases, and 7 bases lay in between. The CDR3 length is 11 residues. Per germline, CDR1 DFQATT and CDR2 SNEGSKA (reference sequence). The CDR3 bases are TGCAGTGCTTTCGGGGACACTGAAGCTTTCTTT. It encodes CSAFGDTEAFF.

This clonotype occurred many times. The V gene is TRBV15, the J gene TRBJ2-1; 8 bases map to TRBD2. The germline gives CDR1 LNHNV, CDR2 YYDKDF (reference sequence). Unmatched junction bases numbered 1, after V lost 5 bases and J lost 4 bases. The CDR3 extends over 13 amino acids. As DNA, the CDR3 is TGTGCCACCAGCCGCGGGAGGTACAATGAGCAGTTCTTC. This codes for CATSRGRYNEQFF.

The CDR3 sequence is CASSSHRGYYEQYF. CDR3 bases: TGTGCCAGCAGTTCCCACAGGGGTTACTACGAGCAGTACTTC. The V call is TRBV6-2 or TRBV6-3, the J call TRBJ2-7, with TRBD1 identical over 7 bases. This CDR3 has 14 residues. Per germline, CDR1 MNHEY and CDR2 SVGEGT. After removal of 4 bases from V and 3 bases from J, the junction contained 6 bases not matched to a gene.

This clonotype came up many times. CDR3 in amino acids: CASSQSEWTGDYTF. The CDR3 bases are TGCGCCAGCAGCCAATCAGAGTGGACAGGCGACTACACCTTC. The rearrangement uses TRBV4-1 and TRBJ1-2; 7 nucleotides line up with TRBD1. Losses at the gene ends were 2 bases for V and 10 bases for J; bases not matched to a gene: 10. Germline loops: CDR1 MGHRA, CDR2 YSYEKL. The CDR3 runs 14 residues.

This clonotype was seen more than once but under ten times. The V and J genes are TRBV20-1 and TRBJ2-1; 7 bases match TRBD2. Germline lookup yields CDR1 DFQATT and CDR2 SNEGSKA (reference sequence). V lost 3 bases, J lost 1 base, and 9 bases stayed unmatched. The CDR3 has 16 residues. The DNA of the CDR3 is TGCAGTGCTAGGGGCCCTAGCGGTGCTTCCTACAATGAGCAGTTCTTC. Translated: CSARGPSGASYNEQFF.